This T cell receptor (beta chain) is from a study of breast tumors, draining lymph nodes, adjacent tissues. The study, taken as a whole, reports: Data fit most tumor T cells coming from lymph node, expanding in tumor. Luminal-like breast cancer showed significantly greater tumor-nontumor repertoire similarity than basal-like breast cancer did. Tumor repertoires ranked between lymph nodes and nontumor tissue in diversity, with V and J gene preferences. Tumor T cell lymph node origin was a supported hypothesis, not proven.

The lymph nodes were axillary draining lymph nodes from breast cancer patients. Germline CDR1 SEHNR, CDR2 FQNEAQ (reference sequence). The CDR3 loop spans 17 amino acids. The V end lost 3 bases, the J end lost 3 bases, and 18 bases lay between the germline ends. In TCRdb, the multiplex PCR reads were re-called with MiXCR into one record per CDR3 protein. Among approximately 230,000 distinct CDR3 sequences listed, roughly a third were seen once. About this clonotype itself: Antigen specificity is unknown.

This chain connects TRBV7-9 to TRBJ2-1, with D uncertain. The source material was axillary lymph node tissue. The sequence was obtained from a female donor with breast cancer. Some clones in this sample may be carry-over from other donors' samples. The CDR3 DNA is TGTGCCAGCAGCTTTCAAACGGACCGACTCTACTACAATGAGCAGTTCTTC. Protein: CASSFQTDRLYYNEQFF.